The clone carrying this T cell receptor (beta chain) was picked up many times. V was trimmed by 5 bases and J by 0 bases, leaving 11 bases between them. CDR3 length: 15 residues. CDR1 and CDR2 (germline): MDHEN, SYDVKM. The data were taken from a study of T cell repertoires in cytomegalovirus infection. TCRdb ran MiXCR on the reads and lists one entry per CDR3 protein. The table shows 250,000 to 300,000 distinct CDR3 sequences, with approximately 8.3% occurring only once. The sample consisted of PBMCs. V gene TRBV28 combines with J gene TRBJ2-1; D is undetermined. This TCR came from a human donor in good health (CMV status not recorded). Some clones in this sample may be carry-over from other donors' samples. The CDR3 is CASSDSLSSYNEQFF. In DNA, the CDR3 is TGTGCCAGCAGTGACTCCCTGAGCTCCTACAATGAGCAGTTCTTC.